The T cell receptor (beta chain) under discussion was sequenced for a study of human T cells and chemical hapten exposure. MiXCR was run by TCRdb on the RACE reads, yielding one entry per CDR3 protein. The data show 250,000 or so distinct CDR3 sequences, roughly 8.9% seen once. Broader study findings: Patch test score showed a positive correlation with PT1 expanded TCR counts.

Time point described: pre-sensitization, week 0. Documented treatment: therapeutic diphenylcyclopropenone sensitization with weekly scalp DPC. This CDR3 region has 16 residues. V shed 7 bases and J 11 bases; nucleotides not matched to a gene: 13. Germline CDR1 reads MNHNY; CDR2 reads SVGAGI (reference sequence). Worth noting for this clonotype: As yet, its antigen is unknown.

The V gene is TRBV6-6, the J gene TRBJ2-4; 14 bases are a match to TRBD2. The TCR originated in a woman between 40 and 55 years old with alopecia areata. Some clones in this sample may be carry-over from other donors' samples. This specimen consisted of whole blood, obtained in connection with sensitization to the hapten diphenylcyclopropenone (DPC). The chain's CDR3 is CASTNPGTSGRGVQYF. CDR3 DNA: TGTGCCAGCACCAACCCAGGGACTAGCGGGAGAGGCGTTCAGTACTTC.